Listed below are T cell receptor beta chains from one sample, sequenced in a study of identical twins. TCRdb re-derived calls from the 5' RACE reads in MiXCR, one entry per CDR3 protein. The sample shows about 530,000 distinct CDR3 sequences, roughly 15% of them seen only once. These data were also reused for a study on yellow fever vaccine responses in identical twins.

What was sequenced was CD4+ T cells sorted from blood. The source is a woman under 30 in good health. Each CDR3 is given with its conserved first and last residue. Fields, in order: V gene, clone size, J gene, D gene, CDR3 protein, CDR3 DNA. A D gene is named only where the DNA matches it firmly. Clone sizes are given selectively: once, few, many, or a class where the clone is expanded.

v_call: TRBV19; clone_size: -; j_call: TRBJ1-1; d_call: -; cdr3_aa: CASSIRDTEAFF; cdr3_nt: TGTGCCAGTAGTATACGGGACACTGAAGCTTTCTTT
v_call: TRBV5-1; clone_size: -; j_call: TRBJ2-2; d_call: -; cdr3_aa: CASTTSPGGGDTGELFF; cdr3_nt: TGCGCCAGCACGACCTCCCCCGGGGGCGGTGACACCGGGGAGCTGTTTTTT
v_call: TRBV7-2; clone_size: -; j_call: TRBJ2-3; d_call: TRBD2; cdr3_aa: CASSNWEGPTDTQYF; cdr3_nt: TGTGCCAGCAGTAATTGGGAGGGCCCCACAGATACGCAGTATTTT
v_call: TRBV10-2; clone_size: -; j_call: TRBJ2-6; d_call: -; cdr3_aa: CASSELKGSGANVLTF; cdr3_nt: TGCGCCAGCAGTGAGTTGAAAGGATCTGGGGCCAACGTCCTGACTTTC
v_call: TRBV5-1; clone_size: once; j_call: TRBJ2-1; d_call: TRBD2; cdr3_aa: CASEASGGRSYNEQFF; cdr3_nt: TGCGCCAGCGAAGCTAGCGGGGGGCGCTCCTACAATGAGCAGTTCTTC
v_call: TRBV7-9; clone_size: -; j_call: TRBJ1-3; d_call: -; cdr3_aa: CASSLGTFAGNTIYF; cdr3_nt: TGTGCCAGCAGCTTAGGGACCTTTGCCGGAAACACCATATATTTT
v_call: TRBV14; clone_size: few; j_call: TRBJ2-5; d_call: -; cdr3_aa: CASSQDRFGYIQETQYF; cdr3_nt: TGTGCCAGCAGCCAAGATCGCTTCGGCTATATACAAGAGACCCAGTACTTC
v_call: TRBV6-1; clone_size: -; j_call: TRBJ2-5; d_call: -; cdr3_aa: CASSATGSGETQYF; cdr3_nt: TGTGCCAGCAGTGCTACAGGTTCGGGTGAGACCCAGTACTTC
v_call: TRBV7-9; clone_size: few; j_call: TRBJ2-1; d_call: TRBD1; cdr3_aa: CASSLGGQLYNEQFF; cdr3_nt: TGTGCCAGCAGCTTAGGGGGACAGCTATACAATGAGCAGTTCTTC
v_call: TRBV10-2; clone_size: few; j_call: TRBJ1-6; d_call: -; cdr3_aa: CASSEDLNSPLHF; cdr3_nt: TGCGCCAGCAGTGAGGATCTAAATTCACCCCTCCACTTT
v_call: TRBV24-1; clone_size: few; j_call: TRBJ2-1; d_call: TRBD1; cdr3_aa: CATSEDRVSEQFF; cdr3_nt: TGTGCCACCAGTGAAGACAGGGTGAGTGAGCAGTTCTTC
v_call: TRBV2; clone_size: -; j_call: TRBJ2-5; d_call: -; cdr3_aa: CASSGETGGTQYF; cdr3_nt: TGTGCCAGCAGTGGGGAGACTGGAGGGACCCAGTACTTC
v_call: TRBV6-5; clone_size: -; j_call: TRBJ2-5; d_call: TRBD2; cdr3_aa: CASSLAGGFETQYF; cdr3_nt: TGTGCCAGCAGCTTAGCGGGGGGATTCGAGACCCAGTACTTC
v_call: TRBV20-1; clone_size: few; j_call: TRBJ1-4; d_call: -; cdr3_aa: CSARDRAGQKLFF; cdr3_nt: TGCAGTGCTAGAGATCGGGCAGGGCAAAAACTGTTTTTT
v_call: TRBV2; clone_size: -; j_call: TRBJ2-1; d_call: TRBD1; cdr3_aa: CASSGRTGGINEQFF; cdr3_nt: TGTGCCAGCAGTGGTAGGACAGGGGGCATAAATGAGCAGTTCTTC
v_call: TRBV7-7; clone_size: -; j_call: TRBJ2-2; d_call: -; cdr3_aa: CASSSRRANTGEPFF; cdr3_nt: TGTGCCAGCAGCTCCAGGCGCGCGAACACCGGGGAGCCGTTTTTT
v_call: TRBV28; clone_size: -; j_call: TRBJ2-2; d_call: TRBD2; cdr3_aa: CASSLGAGGTGELFF; cdr3_nt: TGTGCCAGCAGTCTTGGGGCCGGGGGGACCGGGGAGCTGTTTTTT
v_call: TRBV7-9; clone_size: few; j_call: TRBJ2-1; d_call: TRBD1; cdr3_aa: CASSPRDRDNEQFF; cdr3_nt: TGTGCCAGCAGCCCGAGGGACAGGGACAATGAGCAGTTCTTC
v_call: TRBV12-3/TRBV12-4; clone_size: few; j_call: TRBJ2-3; d_call: -; cdr3_aa: CASSWTGQTDTQYF; cdr3_nt: TGTGCCAGCAGTTGGACCGGACAGACAGATACGCAGTATTTT
v_call: TRBV7-2; clone_size: few; j_call: TRBJ2-3; d_call: -; cdr3_aa: CASSLVQGLDTQYF; cdr3_nt: TGTGCCAGCAGCTTAGTGCAGGGATTAGATACGCAGTATTTT
v_call: TRBV5-1; clone_size: -; j_call: TRBJ2-2; d_call: TRBD2; cdr3_aa: CASSLRASGSNTGELFF; cdr3_nt: TGCGCCAGCAGCTTGAGGGCTAGCGGATCGAACACCGGGGAGCTGTTTTTT
v_call: TRBV18; clone_size: -; j_call: TRBJ2-5; d_call: TRBD2; cdr3_aa: CASSPSRTSGGLQETQYF; cdr3_nt: TGTGCCAGCTCACCATCGAGGACTAGCGGGGGGCTCCAAGAGACCCAGTACTTC
v_call: TRBV6-5; clone_size: few; j_call: TRBJ1-5; d_call: -; cdr3_aa: CASSYKTGNQPQHF; cdr3_nt: TGTGCCAGCAGTTACAAGACAGGAAATCAGCCCCAGCATTTT
v_call: TRBV28; clone_size: many; j_call: TRBJ2-1; d_call: -; cdr3_aa: CASSLETGAYNEQFF; cdr3_nt: TGTGCCAGCAGTTTAGAAACGGGAGCCTACAATGAGCAGTTCTTC
v_call: TRBV9; clone_size: -; j_call: TRBJ2-1; d_call: -; cdr3_aa: CASSPRLLHEQFF; cdr3_nt: TGTGCCAGCAGCCCCCGCCTTTTACATGAGCAGTTCTTC
v_call: TRBV5-1; clone_size: few; j_call: TRBJ2-5; d_call: TRBD1; cdr3_aa: CASSLAGTGNPQEETQYF; cdr3_nt: TGCGCCAGCAGCTTGGCCGGGACAGGGAACCCCCAAGAAGAGACCCAGTACTTC
v_call: TRBV28; clone_size: few; j_call: TRBJ1-2; d_call: -; cdr3_aa: CASTKANYGYTF; cdr3_nt: TGTGCCAGCACAAAAGCTAACTATGGCTACACCTTC
v_call: TRBV10-3; clone_size: -; j_call: TRBJ2-7; d_call: -; cdr3_aa: CATGRDRPYEQYF; cdr3_nt: TGTGCCACGGGACGAGACAGACCCTACGAGCAGTACTTC
v_call: TRBV6-1; clone_size: -; j_call: TRBJ2-5; d_call: -; cdr3_aa: CASSEGGEWETQYF; cdr3_nt: TGTGCCAGCAGCGAAGGCGGGGAATGGGAGACCCAGTACTTC
v_call: TRBV5-6; clone_size: few; j_call: TRBJ1-2; d_call: -; cdr3_aa: CASIPNPGDEVHGYTF; cdr3_nt: TGTGCCAGCATTCCTAATCCGGGGGACGAGGTTCATGGCTACACCTTC
v_call: TRBV27; clone_size: few; j_call: TRBJ2-2; d_call: TRBD1; cdr3_aa: CASSLFRQGSTGELFF; cdr3_nt: TGTGCCAGCAGTTTATTTCGACAGGGGAGCACCGGGGAGCTGTTTTTT
v_call: TRBV2; clone_size: once; j_call: TRBJ2-5; d_call: -; cdr3_aa: CASSDPGGGRETQYF; cdr3_nt: TGTGCCAGCAGTGACCCGGGTGGAGGGAGGGAGACCCAGTACTTC
v_call: TRBV24-1; clone_size: -; j_call: TRBJ2-5; d_call: -; cdr3_aa: CATSDSAVETQYF; cdr3_nt: TGTGCCACCAGTGATTCGGCAGTGGAGACCCAGTACTTC
v_call: TRBV20-1; clone_size: few; j_call: TRBJ2-7; d_call: -; cdr3_aa: CSASLPGSSYEQYF; cdr3_nt: TGCAGTGCTAGTTTGCCAGGGAGCTCCTACGAGCAGTACTTC
v_call: TRBV29-1; clone_size: few; j_call: TRBJ2-7; d_call: TRBD1; cdr3_aa: CSGGQGNEQYF; cdr3_nt: TGCAGCGGAGGACAGGGGAACGAGCAGTACTTC
v_call: TRBV10-3; clone_size: few; j_call: TRBJ2-2; d_call: -; cdr3_aa: CAISETGADTGELFF; cdr3_nt: TGTGCCATCAGTGAGACTGGCGCCGACACCGGGGAGCTGTTTTTT
v_call: TRBV7-7; clone_size: -; j_call: TRBJ2-5; d_call: TRBD1; cdr3_aa: CASSLSFRGRETQYF; cdr3_nt: TGTGCCAGCAGCTTATCTTTCAGGGGGCGAGAGACCCAGTACTTC
v_call: TRBV28; clone_size: -; j_call: TRBJ1-5; d_call: -; cdr3_aa: CASSYSRISNQPQHF; cdr3_nt: TGTGCCAGCAGTTATTCAAGGATAAGCAATCAGCCCCAGCATTTT
v_call: TRBV5-1; clone_size: many; j_call: TRBJ2-2; d_call: -; cdr3_aa: CASSFRQANTGELFF; cdr3_nt: TGCGCCAGCAGCTTCCGACAAGCGAACACCGGGGAGCTGTTTTTT
v_call: TRBV29-1; clone_size: -; j_call: TRBJ1-1; d_call: -; cdr3_aa: CSVEEPKGRDWNTEAFF; cdr3_nt: TGCAGCGTTGAAGAGCCTAAAGGCCGGGACTGGAACACTGAAGCTTTCTTT
v_call: TRBV24-1; clone_size: few; j_call: TRBJ2-3; d_call: -; cdr3_aa: CATSDKTSDTQYF; cdr3_nt: TGTGCCACCAGTGACAAGACATCAGATACGCAGTATTTT
v_call: TRBV11-1; clone_size: few; j_call: TRBJ2-6; d_call: -; cdr3_aa: CASSSFTNSFFSGANVLTF; cdr3_nt: TGTGCCAGCAGCTCATTCACAAACTCTTTTTTCTCTGGGGCCAACGTCCTGACTTTC
v_call: TRBV4-1; clone_size: many; j_call: TRBJ2-1; d_call: TRBD2; cdr3_aa: CASSQLAGGLNEQFF; cdr3_nt: TGCGCCAGCAGCCAACTAGCGGGGGGGCTCAATGAGCAGTTCTTC
v_call: TRBV6-5; clone_size: -; j_call: TRBJ1-1; d_call: -; cdr3_aa: CASSYYGGRNTEAFF; cdr3_nt: TGTGCCAGCAGTTACTATGGGGGGAGGAACACTGAAGCTTTCTTT